These 17 T cell receptor beta chains originate from one sample sequenced in a study of blood T cell repertoires in COVID-19. The protocol was immunoSEQ multiplex PCR, while the TCRdb copy is restricted to in-frame clones and leaves out a portion. The sample carries approximately 100,000 clones, roughly 83% recorded once. Input material: peripheral blood. The receptor set was obtained from an elderly woman with active or convalescent COVID-19.

The count of this clone is one. The chain joins TRBV7-2 to TRBJ2-3, with 9 bases that match TRBD1. Germline values: CDR1 SGHTA, CDR2 FQGNSA. The CDR3 is 15 residues long. Losses at the gene ends were 5 bases for V and 3 bases for J; bases not matched to a gene: 6. CDR3 coding DNA: TGTGCCAGCAGCCCTGGGACAGGGAAGACAGATACGCAGTATTTT. Its translation is CASSPGTGKTDTQYF. The variable domain in full, completed from reference TRBV7-2 and TRBJ2-3, reads GAGVSQSPSNKVTEKGKDVELRCDPISGHTALYWYRQSLGQGLEFLIYFQGNSAPDKSGLPSDRFSAERTGGSVSTLTIQRTQQEDSAVYLCASSPGTGKTDTQYFGPGTRLTVL.

This chain uses TRBV11-3 with TRBJ2-7; D is unclear. CDR3 length: 15 residues. Germline CDR1 and CDR2: SGHNT and YENEEA. Trimming cost V 5 bases and J 6 bases, with 20 bases left between them. The CDR3 reads CASSLAGSVVGEQYF. DNA of the CDR3: TGTGCCAGCAGCCTGGCAGGAAGTGTGGTCGGCGAGCAGTACTTC.

V usage is TRBV28 and J usage is TRBJ2-3, with 12 bases fitting TRBD2. J lost 10 bases, V lost 3 bases, and 8 bases had no gene match. This CDR3 contains 15 residues. Germline V lookup: CDR1 MDHEN, CDR2 SYDVKM. The CDR3 sequence is CASSFGTSGRLPQYF. In nucleotides, the CDR3 is TGTGCCAGCAGTTTCGGAACTAGCGGGAGGCTCCCGCAGTATTTT. The variable domain in full, completed from reference TRBV28 and TRBJ2-3, reads DVKVTQSSRYLVKRTGEKVFLECVQDMDHENMFWYRQDPGLGLRLIYFSYDVKMKEKGDIPEGYSVSREKKERFSLILESASTNQTSMYLCASSFGTSGRLPQYFGPGTRLTVL.

The rearrangement uses TRBV10-2 and TRBJ2-7; 9 nucleotides line up with TRBD2. V shed 2 bases, J shed 1 base, and the junction held 3 bases outside the gene matches. CDR1 is WSHSY, CDR2 SAAADI, per germline. The CDR3 length is 15 residues. The CDR3 reads CASSESGGRSYEQYF. The CDR3 nucleotides are TGCGCCAGCAGTGAGAGCGGGGGGAGATCCTACGAGCAGTACTTC.

This clone counts as medium-sized. The chain carries TRBV5-6 and TRBJ1-6, with a weak D call TRBD1 (5 bases). The CDR3 loop spans 17 amino acids. The germline V and J ends were trimmed by 0 bases and 3 bases, with 13 bases remaining between them. Per the germline V gene, CDR1 is SGHDT and CDR2 is YYEEEE. The CDR3 reads CASSLDFMDNYNSPLHF. In nucleotides, the CDR3 is TGTGCCAGCAGCTTGGATTTTATGGACAACTATAATTCACCCCTCCACTTT.

The chain links TRBV11-2 to TRBJ2-1, with 7 nucleotides matching TRBD2. The CDR3 length is 14 residues. Germline CDR1 and CDR2: SGHAT and FQNNGV. Losses at the gene ends were 0 bases for V and 9 bases for J; bases not matched to a gene: 5. The CDR3 DNA reads as TGTGCCAGCAGCTTAGAAGCGGGGACGGGTGAGCAGTTCTTC. It is translated as CASSLEAGTGEQFF.

This chain links TRBV6-5 with TRBJ2-7; a weak D match, TRBD2 (5 bases). Germline V CDR1 and CDR2: MNHEY, SVGAGI. The V end was cut by 5 bases, the J end by 7 bases, with 18 bases between. This CDR3 has 14 amino acids. CDR3 DNA sequence: TGTGCCAGCAGTCCCGGACTGGTGCGCGGGGAGCAGTACTTC. Translation gives CASSPGLVRGEQYF.

This chain uses TRBV5-4 with TRBJ2-2, with 10 bases aligning to TRBD1. The trim removed 5 bases at V and 4 bases at J, leaving 5 bases unmatched. Germline V lookup: CDR1 SGHNT, CDR2 YYREEE (reference sequence). CDR3 size: 15 residues. The chain's CDR3 is CASSSGTGVTGELFF. CDR3 in DNA: TGTGCCAGCAGTTCCGGGACAGGGGTCACCGGGGAGCTGTTTTTT.

The count of this clone is one. The rearrangement joins TRBV18 to TRBJ1-1; no clear D gene. CDR3 length equals 14 residues. Per the germline V gene, CDR1 is KGHSH and CDR2 is LQKENI. Trimming pared 3 bases from V and 6 bases from J, leaving 14 bases between. Here the CDR3 DNA reads TGTGCCAGCTCACCGAGCCGGGGAGGGCCTGAAGCTTTCTTT. This sequence encodes CASSPSRGGPEAFF.

The genes are TRBV28 and TRBJ1-1; no firm D call. This CDR3 has 12 amino acids. Germline V CDR1 and CDR2: MDHEN, SYDVKM. V was pared by 9 bases and J by 3 bases, with 11 bases between. CDR3 DNA sequence: TGTGCCAGTGATACTGTCGACACTGAAGCTTTCTTT. This translates into CASDTVDTEAFF.

V is TRBV6-6 and J is TRBJ1-2, with D perhaps matching TRBD1 (6 bases). Germline V gene lookup returns CDR1 MNHNY and CDR2 SVGAGI (reference sequence). The CDR3 sequence is 15 residues long. Trimming pared 6 bases from V and 4 bases from J, leaving 18 bases between. The CDR3 region is CASREGGGASYGYTF. In DNA form, the CDR3 reads TGTGCCAGCAGGGAGGGGGGGGGCGCGAGCTATGGCTACACCTTC.

The J gene is TRBJ2-5, the V gene TRBV29-1, with TRBD2 identical over 8 bases. This CDR3 spans 14 amino acids. Germline V gives CDR1 SQVTM, CDR2 ANQGSEA. V was clipped by 7 bases and J by 3 bases; unmatched bases: 10. CDR3 amino acids: CSAEARGGKETQYF. In DNA form, the CDR3 reads TGCAGCGCCGAGGCCCGGGGGGGCAAAGAGACCCAGTACTTC.

The V gene is TRBV5-4, the J gene TRBJ1-2; 9 bases agree with TRBD1. Per germline, CDR1 SGHNT and CDR2 YYREEE (reference sequence). The J segment lost 8 bases and the V segment lost 1 base, leaving 15 bases of the junction unmatched. This CDR3 has 17 residues. In DNA form, the CDR3 reads TGTGCCAGCAGCTTGTCTCGACCCCGGGACAGGGTTTTCGGCTACACCTTC. It translates to CASSLSRPRDRVFGYTF.

V gene TRBV5-6 combines with J gene TRBJ2-1, with TRBD2 as a possible D gene (6 bases). V was clipped by 4 bases and J by 3 bases, with 17 bases between them. The CDR3 is 16 amino acids. Germline loops: CDR1 SGHDT, CDR2 YYEEEE. CDR3 coding DNA: TGTGCCAGCAGCCCGTTACTAGCAATGAACTACAATGAGCAGTTCTTC. It translates to CASSPLLAMNYNEQFF.

The V gene is TRBV3-1 (or the pseudogene TRBV3-2), the J gene TRBJ2-1; D not certain. V was cut by 2 bases and J by 2 bases, with 13 bases left in between. Germline V CDR1 and CDR2: LGHDT, YNNKEL (reference sequence). The CDR3 is 16 residues long. CDR3 sequence (DNA): TGTGCCAGCAGCCAATACTCCCAAACCGCCTACAATGAGCAGTTCTTC. This translates into CASSQYSQTAYNEQFF.

The rearrangement uses TRBV28 and TRBJ1-5, with TRBD1 matching 8 bases. This CDR3 spans 13 amino acids. Germline CDR1 reads MDHEN; CDR2 reads SYDVKM. The V segment lost 4 bases and the J segment 7 bases; nucleotides outside the gene matches: 3. The CDR3 region has the DNA TGTGCCAGCAGTTCAGGGGGCAGGCAGCCCCAGCATTTT. It is translated as CASSSGGRQPQHF.

A remark on this clone: This CDR3 is also generated by other DNA sequences in the sample. The chain carries TRBV19 and TRBJ1-1; D is unclear. The CDR3 consists of 12 residues. Looked up from germline, CDR1 is LNHDA and CDR2 is SQIVND (reference sequence). Trimming took off 9 bases at V and 4 bases at J, with 12 bases between the two ends. CDR3 amino acids: CASDSRGTEAFF. CDR3 nucleotide sequence: TGTGCCAGCGATTCTCGGGGCACTGAAGCTTTCTTT. Complete variable domain (other parts from reference TRBV19 and TRBJ1-1): DGGITQSPKYLFRKEGQNVTLSCEQNLNHDAMYWYRQDPGQGLRLIYYSQIVNDFQKGDIAEGYSVSREKKESFPLTVTSAQKNPTAFYLCASDSRGTEAFFGQGTRLTVV.